Listed here are 14 T cell receptor beta chains from one sample, sequenced in a study of blood T cell repertoires in COVID-19. TCRdb keeps only in-frame clones here, not all; method: immunoSEQ multiplex PCR. This table has approximately 220,000 clones, 85% to 90% appearing once. Specimen: PBMCs or T cells enriched from blood (not recorded which). The origin of the receptors is a woman aged 18-30 years in a cohort exposed to, infected with or recovered from COVID-19 (not recorded which).

The rearrangement joins TRBV7-2 to TRBJ2-3; TRBD2 is a possible D gene (5 bases). V was shortened by 3 bases and J by 2 bases, with 15 bases between the two germline ends. The germline V gene has CDR1 SGHTA and CDR2 FQGNSA. CDR3 length: 16 amino acids. CDR3 in DNA: TGTGCCAGCAGCTTGGGGTCGGGGAGCCTCACAGATACGCAGTATTTT. As protein: CASSLGSGSLTDTQYF. Drawing the rest from reference TRBV7-2 and TRBJ2-3, the complete variable domain is GAGVSQSPSNKVTEKGKDVELRCDPISGHTALYWYRQSLGQGLEFLIYFQGNSAPDKSGLPSDRFSAERTGGSVSTLTIQRTQQEDSAVYLCASSLGSGSLTDTQYFGPGTRLTVL.

The CDR3 reads CASSLSGLAGGNEQFF. In nucleotides, the CDR3 is TGTGCCAGCAGCTTGTCGGGACTAGCGGGGGGAAATGAGCAGTTCTTC. V and J are TRBV7-6 and TRBJ2-1; TRBD2 matches 15 bases. The germline V gene has CDR1 SGHVS and CDR2 FNYEAQ. CDR3 size: 16 residues. The V segment lost 3 bases and the J segment 7 bases; nucleotides outside the gene matches: 4.

This clone was picked up one time. This chain connects TRBV6-5 to TRBJ2-2, with D perhaps TRBD2 (6 bases). This CDR3 contains 15 residues. Germline CDR1 MNHEY, CDR2 SVGAGI. Trimming removed 6 bases at V and 3 bases at J, with 14 bases between. The chain's CDR3 is CASRTGGADTGELFF. Written as DNA, the CDR3 is TGTGCCAGCAGGACCGGGGGTGCGGACACCGGGGAGCTGTTTTTT.

This clone was recorded only once. The chain couples TRBV6-1 to TRBJ2-5, with D maybe TRBD1 (5 bases). CDR3 length: 17 amino acids. From germline, CDR1 is MNHNS and CDR2 SASEGT. The ends were cut back, 3 bases at V and 5 bases at J, with 22 bases in the middle. For the CDR3, the DNA is TGTGCCAGCAGTGATTTATTAGACAGCCAAAGGGTTGAGACCCAGTACTTC. Its translation: CASSDLLDSQRVETQYF.

V is TRBV2 and J is TRBJ1-2, with TRBD1 identical over 8 bases. Germline-derived CDR1 and CDR2 are SNHLY and FYNNEI. V was pared by 3 bases and J by 8 bases, with 5 bases of the junction left unmatched. The CDR3 extends over 13 amino acids. In DNA, the CDR3 is TGTGCCAGCAGTGAGCAGGACAGGGTCGGCTACACCTTC. Its protein product is CASSEQDRVGYTF.

The chain has TRBV12-3 or TRBV12-4 and TRBJ2-1, with a weak D call TRBD1 (6 bases). With 8 bases removed from V and 5 bases from J, the gap between germline ends came to 13 bases. This CDR3 has 13 amino acids. This CDR3 is CASLLQGNNEQFF. DNA for the CDR3: TGTGCCAGCCTCCTCCAGGGGAACAATGAGCAGTTCTTC.

The V gene is TRBV9, the J gene TRBJ2-1; D ambiguous. CDR3 length equals 15 residues. CDR1 is SGDLS and CDR2 is YYNGEE in the germline V gene. Trimming took 4 bases from V and 4 from J, leaving 15 bases between them. The CDR3 bases are TGTGCCAGCAGCCTCAGCGAAAAAGCTTACAATGAGCAGTTCTTC. Translating it yields CASSLSEKAYNEQFF. Full variable domain (rest looked up from reference TRBV9 and TRBJ2-1): DSGVTQTPKHLITATGQRVTLRCSPRSGDLSVYWYQQSLDQGLQFLIQYYNGEERAKGNILERFSAQQFPDLHSELNLSSLELGDSALYFCASSLSEKAYNEQFFGPGTRLTVL.

V usage is TRBV2 and J usage is TRBJ1-1, with D tentatively TRBD1 (6 bases). Between the trimmed V and J ends, which lost 5 bases and 5 bases, there was a span of 15 bases. The CDR3 length is 14 residues. Germline V gene lookup returns CDR1 SNHLY and CDR2 FYNNEI. The CDR3 DNA follows: TGTGCCAGCAGTCTACAGGGAAAGGGGACTGAAGCTTTCTTT. This encodes CASSLQGKGTEAFF.

The genes are TRBV11-2 and TRBJ2-5; possible D gene TRBD2, 6 bases. From germline, CDR1 is SGHAT and CDR2 FQNNGV. This CDR3 has 14 amino acids. Trimming left V 1 base short and J 5 bases short, with 11 bases between. The CDR3 region is CASSLGGRWETQYF. CDR3 nucleotide sequence: TGTGCCAGCAGCTTAGGTGGGAGGTGGGAGACCCAGTACTTC.

This clone was counted a single time. The chain is built from TRBV7-3 and TRBJ1-3; D is uncertain. V gave up 4 bases and J gave up 2 bases, with 18 bases separating them. This CDR3 contains 17 residues. Germline CDR1 reads SGHTA; CDR2 reads FQGTGA. The CDR3 region has the DNA TGTGCCAGCAGCTGTCCGCGCGCGGCTGCTCCTGGAAACACCATATATTTT. Translation gives CASSCPRAAAPGNTIYF.

This sequence joins TRBV12-1 and TRBJ1-5; the D segment call TRBD1 is taken from the table without a DNA check. TRBV12-1 is assigned pseudogene status. The CDR3 is made up of 14 amino acids. The CDR3 nucleotides read TGTGCCAGCGTTATTAACAGGGGTGGGCAGCCCCAGCATTTT. Its translation is CASVINRGGQPQHF.

The CDR3 reads CASSLAATGSGNTIYF. The CDR3 DNA reads TGTGCCAGCAGCTTGGCCGCGACAGGCTCTGGAAACACCATATATTTT. The chain is built from TRBV5-5 and TRBJ1-3, with D perhaps TRBD1 (6 bases). Germline V lookup: CDR1 SGHKS, CDR2 YYEKEE (reference sequence). The germline V and J ends were trimmed by 0 bases and 0 bases, with 10 bases remaining between them. This CDR3 comprises 16 residues.

This clone was picked up one time. The chain employs TRBV19 and TRBJ2-2, with D possibly TRBD2 on 5 matching bases. Germline-derived CDR1 and CDR2 are LNHDA and SQIVND (reference sequence). V gave up 8 bases and J gave up 1 base, with 17 bases separating them. The CDR3 loop spans 16 amino acids. This chain's CDR3 is CASEGGAGRNTGELFF. CDR3 nucleotides: TGTGCCAGTGAAGGCGGCGCGGGCAGGAACACCGGGGAGCTGTTTTTT. The full variable domain, in which reference TRBV19 and TRBJ2-2 provide the parts outside the CDR3, is DGGITQSPKYLFRKEGQNVTLSCEQNLNHDAMYWYRQDPGQGLRLIYYSQIVNDFQKGDIAEGYSVSREKKESFPLTVTSAQKNPTAFYLCASEGGAGRNTGELFFGEGSRLTVL.

This chain's CDR3 is CASSPQPPGGSYNEQFF. The CDR3 DNA reads as TGCGCCAGCAGCCCACAGCCCCCGGGGGGTTCCTACAATGAGCAGTTCTTC. The rearrangement links TRBV5-1 to TRBJ2-1; TRBD2 agrees at 7 bases. This CDR3 comprises 17 residues. CDR1 is SGHRS and CDR2 is YFSETQ in the germline V gene. The J segment lost 1 base and the V segment lost 4 bases, leaving 11 bases of the junction unmatched. Using reference TRBV5-1 and TRBJ2-1 for the parts outside the CDR3, the full variable domain is KAGVTQTPRYLIKTRGQQVTLSCSPISGHRSVSWYQQTPGQGLQFLFEYFSETQRNKGNFPGRFSGRQFSNSRSEMNVSTLELGDSALYLCASSPQPPGGSYNEQFFGPGTRLTVL.